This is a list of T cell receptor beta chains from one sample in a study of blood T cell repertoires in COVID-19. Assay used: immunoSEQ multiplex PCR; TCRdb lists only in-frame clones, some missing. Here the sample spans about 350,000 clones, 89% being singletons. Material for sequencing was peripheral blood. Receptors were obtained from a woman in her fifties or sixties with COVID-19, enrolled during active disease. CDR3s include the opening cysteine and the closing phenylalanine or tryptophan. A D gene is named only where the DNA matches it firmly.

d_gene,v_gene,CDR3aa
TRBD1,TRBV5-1,CASSSGQGTNEQFF
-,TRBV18,CASSPKQGDTIYF
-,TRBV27,CASSLRVSAGPYEQYF
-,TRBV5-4,CASSSDRSMEVNEKLFF
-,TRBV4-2,CASSQVATGSNQPQHF
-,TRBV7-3,CASSLGSRDEQYF
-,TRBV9,CASSVIGGASTDTQYF
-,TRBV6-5,CASSYYSPFYGYTF
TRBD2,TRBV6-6,CASKSRGGGYNEQFF
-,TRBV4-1,CASSQEPWDGYTF
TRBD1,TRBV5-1,CASSLGQVRYTF
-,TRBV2,CASGEEGSGAFF
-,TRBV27,CASRGSSYNSPLHF
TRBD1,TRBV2,CASSPTGGDTGELFF
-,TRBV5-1,CASSPGQTQETQYF
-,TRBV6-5,CASSYSGGSYGYTF
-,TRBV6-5,CASSYSGGGGYSPLHF
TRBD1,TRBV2,CASSGQGVANEKLFF
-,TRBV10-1,CAIRRVSPLHF
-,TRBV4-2,CASSQDPLGPASYEQYF
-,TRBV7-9,CASSLDGHSRFMNTEAFF
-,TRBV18,CASSPEGGSTEAFF
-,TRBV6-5,CASSRGGQHYQPQHF
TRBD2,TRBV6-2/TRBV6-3,CASSYGTSDSTDTQYF
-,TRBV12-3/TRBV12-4,CASSLGRTEAFF
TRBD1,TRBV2,CARTGGGFTGELFF
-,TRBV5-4,CASSFRGSEQPQHF
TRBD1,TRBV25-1,CASSPLGTANNYGYTF
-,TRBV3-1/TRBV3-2,CASSLRGLSNYGYTF
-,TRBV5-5,CASSPATGSSGELFF
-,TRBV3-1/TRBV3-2,CASSQEPTEQETQYF
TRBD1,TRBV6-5,CASSYSMGQGLISF
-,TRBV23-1,CASSQSGFMGRSYNEQFF
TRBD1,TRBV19,CASNYGDRRNEQFF
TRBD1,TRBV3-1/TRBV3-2,CASSQGGGQASYEQYF
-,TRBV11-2,CASSSRLQDSLGGQTQYF
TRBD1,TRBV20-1,CSASPGQPTGLYEQYF
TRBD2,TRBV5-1,CASSSGLAGGADTQYF
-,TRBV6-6,CASSYSGGASGYTF
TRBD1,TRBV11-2,CASSLGDRLRDTQYF
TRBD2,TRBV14,CASSHQAGGLGEQFF